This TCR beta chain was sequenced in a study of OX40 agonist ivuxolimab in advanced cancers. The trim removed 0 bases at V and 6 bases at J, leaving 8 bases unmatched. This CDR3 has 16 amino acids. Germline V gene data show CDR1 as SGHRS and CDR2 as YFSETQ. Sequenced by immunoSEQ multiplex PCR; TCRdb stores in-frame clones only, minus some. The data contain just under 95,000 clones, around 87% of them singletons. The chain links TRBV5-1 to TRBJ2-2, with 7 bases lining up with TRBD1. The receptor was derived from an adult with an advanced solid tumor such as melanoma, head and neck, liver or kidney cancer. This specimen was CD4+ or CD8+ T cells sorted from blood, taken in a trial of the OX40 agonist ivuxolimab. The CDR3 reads CASSLVARGIPGELFF. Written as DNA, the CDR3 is TGCGCCAGCAGCTTGGTTGCCAGGGGGATCCCCGGGGAGCTGTTTTTT.